These T cell receptor beta chains were read from a single sample in a study of T cell repertoires in cytomegalovirus infection. From the reads, TCRdb called clonotypes with MiXCR, one entry per CDR3 protein. The sample includes about 450,000 distinct CDR3 sequences, roughly 31% of them seen just once. The sequenced sample consisted of PBMCs. The receptors come from a human donor in good health (CMV status not recorded). Some clones in this sample may be carry-over from other donors' samples. Each CDR3 is given with its conserved first and last residue. Fields, in order: clone size, V gene, D gene, J gene, CDR3 DNA, CDR3 protein. A D gene is named only where the DNA matches it firmly. Expanded clones get a size class; other rows say once, few or many, or leave the size out.

size: few; V: TRBV7-2; D: NA; J: TRBJ2-5; DNA: TGTGCCAGCAGCTTTCGGGCACCACAAGAGACCCAGTACTTC; CDR3: CASSFRAPQETQYF
size: few; V: TRBV25-1; D: NA; J: TRBJ1-4; DNA: TGTGCCAGCGAAGGGGGGAATGAAAAACTGTTTTTT; CDR3: CASEGGNEKLFF
size: many; V: TRBV7-6; D: NA; J: TRBJ1-1; DNA: TGTGCCAGCAGCTTGCATAGCACCACCGAAGCTTTCTTT; CDR3: CASSLHSTTEAFF
size: NA; V: TRBV5-4; D: NA; J: TRBJ2-1; DNA: TGTGCCAGCAGCGAGGACCCTGGTGGTTATGAGCAGTTCTTC; CDR3: CASSEDPGGYEQFF
size: few; V: TRBV15; D: TRBD1; J: TRBJ1-5; DNA: TGTGCCACCAGCGAGCAGGGGGCGCACGGTCAGCCCCAGCATTTT; CDR3: CATSEQGAHGQPQHF
size: NA; V: TRBV25-1; D: TRBD2; J: TRBJ2-3; DNA: TGTGCCAGCAGTGATTATAGCGGGGGGCACACAGATACGCAGTATTTT; CDR3: CASSDYSGGHTDTQYF
size: NA; V: TRBV7-2; D: NA; J: TRBJ1-5; DNA: TGTGCCAGCAGCTTTTCGGCACAGGGTGGTCAGCCCCAGCATTTT; CDR3: CASSFSAQGGQPQHF
size: NA; V: TRBV7-9; D: TRBD2; J: TRBJ2-3; DNA: TGTGCCAGCAGCTCGGGACTAGCAAGCCCAGATACGCAGTATTTT; CDR3: CASSSGLASPDTQYF
size: many; V: TRBV4-3; D: NA; J: TRBJ1-1; DNA: TGCGCCAGCAGCCAGGCGCAGGGGATCACTGAAGCTTTCTTT; CDR3: CASSQAQGITEAFF
size: few; V: TRBV14; D: NA; J: TRBJ1-6; DNA: TGTGCCAGCAGCCAACTTCAGGCTTCACCCCTCCACTTT; CDR3: CASSQLQASPLHF
size: NA; V: TRBV5-1; D: NA; J: TRBJ1-1; DNA: TGCGCCAGCTACGATACCCCCCTAGGGAACACTGAAGCTTTCTTT; CDR3: CASYDTPLGNTEAFF
size: many; V: TRBV7-9; D: NA; J: TRBJ2-1; DNA: TGTGCCAGCAGCTTAGAATTTGGCGGGGATTACAATGAGCAGTTCTTC; CDR3: CASSLEFGGDYNEQFF
size: NA; V: TRBV6-5; D: TRBD1; J: TRBJ1-1; DNA: TGTGCCAGCAGTTACTCGCGGAACAGGGGGGGTATCTCTGAAGCTTTCTTT; CDR3: CASSYSRNRGGISEAFF
size: few; V: TRBV5-4; D: TRBD2; J: TRBJ2-1; DNA: TGTGCCAGCAGCTTTTCGCTAGCGGGGGGGAGAAACTCCTACAATGAGCAGTTCTTC; CDR3: CASSFSLAGGRNSYNEQFF
size: NA; V: TRBV7-6; D: NA; J: TRBJ1-2; DNA: TGTGCCAGCAGCTTAGTTTTAGGGGCTGTTTCCAGCTACACCTTC; CDR3: CASSLVLGAVSSYTF
size: NA; V: TRBV27; D: NA; J: TRBJ1-5; DNA: TGTGCCAGCAGTTACGGGAGGGAGTCAGCCCAGCATTTT; CDR3: CASSYGRESAQHF
size: NA; V: TRBV11-2; D: TRBD1; J: TRBJ2-2; DNA: TGTGCCAGCAGCTCGGACAGGGGGAGTACCGGGGAGCTGTTTTTT; CDR3: CASSSDRGSTGELFF
size: NA; V: TRBV4-1; D: TRBD1; J: TRBJ1-6; DNA: TGCGCCAGCAGCCAAGCAGGGGGTTTTGTCTCACCCCTCCACTTT; CDR3: CASSQAGGFVSPLHF
size: few; V: TRBV5-1; D: TRBD2; J: TRBJ2-7; DNA: TGCGCCAGCAGCGAGGCTAGCGGGGGGTTATACTACGAGCAGTACTTC; CDR3: CASSEASGGLYYEQYF
size: few; V: TRBV5-6; D: NA; J: TRBJ2-7; DNA: TGTGCCAGCAGCTTGCGGGCAACCTACGAGCAGTACTTC; CDR3: CASSLRATYEQYF
size: NA; V: TRBV24-1; D: TRBD1; J: TRBJ1-2; DNA: TGTGCCACCAGTGATACTGCAGGGACAGGGGATGGCTACACCTTC; CDR3: CATSDTAGTGDGYTF
size: many; V: TRBV12-3/TRBV12-4; D: TRBD1; J: TRBJ1-5; DNA: TGTGCCAGCAGTCGACAGGGGGCAGGTCAGCCCCAGCATTTT; CDR3: CASSRQGAGQPQHF
size: few; V: TRBV7-8; D: TRBD2; J: TRBJ2-1; DNA: TGTGCCAGCAGCTTAAACCCCGGGACTAGCGGGGGTTCCTACAATGAGCAGTTCTTC; CDR3: CASSLNPGTSGGSYNEQFF
size: many; V: TRBV12-3/TRBV12-4; D: TRBD1; J: TRBJ1-4; DNA: TGTGCCAGCAGAACCGGGACAGGGAATGAAAAACTGTTTTTT; CDR3: CASRTGTGNEKLFF
size: NA; V: TRBV28; D: NA; J: TRBJ1-6; DNA: TGTGCCAGCAGTCTGACAAGGAGCTCCTATAATTCACCCCTCCACTTT; CDR3: CASSLTRSSYNSPLHF